Each of the 26 T cell receptor beta chains below was sequenced from the same sample in a study of OX40 agonist ivuxolimab in advanced cancers. Sequencing used immunoSEQ multiplex PCR; TCRdb keeps in-frame clones, though not all of them. The sample lists tens of thousands of clones; more than 90% were seen once. Sequencing used CD4+ or CD8+ T cells sorted from blood, obtained in a trial of the OX40 agonist ivuxolimab. The receptors were gathered from an adult with an advanced solid tumor such as melanoma, head and neck, liver or kidney cancer.

This chain links TRBV30 with TRBJ1-1, with 9 positions matching TRBD1. V shed 5 bases and J 0 bases; nucleotides not matched to a gene: 10. Per the germline V gene, CDR1 is GTSNPN and CDR2 is SVGIG (reference sequence). CDR3 size: 16 residues. This CDR3 reads CAWAGQGILMNTEAFF. The CDR3 DNA follows: TGTGCCTGGGCGGGACAGGGAATACTCATGAACACTGAAGCTTTCTTT.

The chain couples TRBV10-3 to TRBJ2-6; D is unclear. The germline V and J ends were trimmed by 7 bases and 3 bases, with 4 bases remaining between them. The CDR3 is 12 residues long. Germline CDR1 and CDR2: ENHRY and SYGVKD. The CDR3 region is CAIKSGANVLTF. The CDR3 coding sequence is TGTGCCATCAAAAGTGGGGCCAACGTCCTGACTTTC.

The J gene is TRBJ2-1, the V gene TRBV10-1; 10 nucleotides align to TRBD1. This CDR3 region has 18 residues. J lost 8 bases, V lost 3 bases, and 16 bases had no gene match. Looked up from germline, CDR1 is WNHNN and CDR2 is SYGVQD (reference sequence). The CDR3 is CASSDSPRRDRGIDEQFF. DNA for the CDR3: TGCGCCAGCAGTGATTCTCCGCGGCGGGACAGGGGTATTGATGAGCAGTTCTTC.

With respect to this clone: The CDR3 carries no conserved terminal phenylalanine or tryptophan, so it likely arises from a read error. The limits of the CDR3 on the DNA are not certain, so only TCRdb's listed CDR3 is given. This sequence joins TRBV23-1 and TRBJ1-2. TRBV23-1 is treated as an ORF (open reading frame) with a function not yet certain. The CDR3 region is 17 residues in length, termini included. CDR3 in amino acids: CASSQSPTSWGGNRRLR.

The chain employs TRBV29-1 and TRBJ2-1, with TRBD1 matching over 8 bases. Trimming took 7 bases from V and 8 from J; bases not matched to a gene: 4. Germline CDR1 reads SQVTM; CDR2 reads ANQGSEA. The CDR3 consists of 11 residues. CDR3 protein: CSGSGGHEQFF. CDR3 bases: TGCAGCGGATCAGGGGGCCATGAGCAGTTCTTC.

The rearrangement uses TRBV6-1 and TRBJ2-3; maybe TRBD1 (5 bases). V lost 5 bases and J lost 0, with 9 bases in between. There are 14 residues in the CDR3. Germline CDR1 and CDR2: MNHNS and SASEGT. The CDR3 loop reads CASSTGASTDTQYF. The CDR3 bases are TGTGCCAGCAGTACAGGTGCTAGCACAGATACGCAGTATTTT.

This chain links TRBV18 with TRBJ2-2; D may be TRBD1 (5 bases). The V end lost 0 bases, the J end lost 3 bases, and 11 bases lay between the germline ends. Germline-derived CDR1 and CDR2 are KGHSH and LQKENI. The CDR3 runs to 16 residues. Here the CDR3 reads CASSPPAGFHTGELFF. CDR3 bases: TGTGCCAGCTCACCACCGGCAGGGTTCCACACCGGGGAGCTGTTTTTT.

This chain connects TRBV30 to TRBJ1-4; TRBD1 might be the D (5 bases). Germline V gives CDR1 GTSNPN, CDR2 SVGIG (reference sequence). V was clipped by 2 bases and J by 0 bases, with 10 bases between them. This CDR3 has 15 amino acids. CDR3 sequence: CAWSSRDATNEKLFF. In DNA, the CDR3 is TGTGCCTGGAGTTCCCGGGACGCAACTAATGAAAAACTGTTTTTT.

The chain carries TRBV2 and TRBJ2-2; TRBD2 matches at 10 bases. The germline CDR1 and CDR2 sequences are SNHLY and FYNNEI. The CDR3 loop spans 14 amino acids. Losses at the gene ends were 6 bases for V and 6 bases for J; bases not matched to a gene: 4. The CDR3 loop is CASRSGGVAGELFF. The CDR3 nucleotides read TGTGCCAGCAGGAGCGGGGGGGTTGCCGGGGAGCTGTTTTTT. Looking up the rest from reference TRBV2 and TRBJ2-2 gives the full variable domain: EPEVTQTPSHQVTQMGQEVILRCVPISNHLYFYWYRQILGQKVEFLVSFYNNEISEKSEIFDDQFSVERPDGSNFTLKIRSTKLEDSAMYFCASRSGGVAGELFFGEGSRLTVL.

This clone has only one observation. The rearrangement uses TRBV6-5 and TRBJ2-7; the match to TRBD1 covers 7 bases. Germline values: CDR1 MNHEY, CDR2 SVGAGI. V trimming: 6 bases; J trimming: 6 bases; junction bases outside the gene matches: 5. This CDR3 has 12 amino acids. The CDR3 loop is CASRQGRSEQYF. CDR3 DNA sequence: TGTGCCAGCAGACAGGGGCGGAGCGAGCAGTACTTC.

This chain uses TRBV6-5 with TRBJ2-7; 7 nucleotides agree with TRBD1. Unmatched junction bases numbered 10, after V lost 7 bases and J lost 1 base. There are 15 residues in the CDR3. Germline values: CDR1 MNHEY, CDR2 SVGAGI. DNA for the CDR3: TGTGCCAGCACTTTTGAACAGGGGAGATCCTACGAGCAGTACTTC. Amino acids: CASTFEQGRSYEQYF.

The J gene is TRBJ2-1, the V gene TRBV11-2; D not certain. CDR1 is SGHAT, CDR2 FQNNGV, per germline. CDR3 length: 13 amino acids. V lost 1 base, J lost 10 bases, and 11 bases lay in between. CDR3 loop: CASSLGHLSEQFF. The CDR3 region has the DNA TGTGCCAGCAGCTTAGGACATTTGTCCGAGCAGTTCTTC.

This rearrangement joins TRBV5-1 to TRBJ2-2; 14 nucleotides agree with TRBD2. Looked up from germline, CDR1 is SGHRS and CDR2 is YFSETQ. The CDR3 sequence is 18 residues long. The V and J ends lost 0 bases and 6 bases, in that order; junction bases with no gene match: 7. CDR3 protein: CASSLERLAGGPAGELFF. CDR3 nucleotides: TGCGCCAGCAGCTTGGAGAGACTAGCGGGAGGGCCCGCCGGGGAGCTGTTTTTT.

This chain connects TRBV19 to TRBJ2-1; 7 nucleotides align to TRBD2. The J segment lost 8 bases and the V segment lost 6 bases, leaving 16 bases of the junction unmatched. CDR3 length equals 16 residues. Looked up from germline, CDR1 is LNHDA and CDR2 is SQIVND (reference sequence). CDR3 in amino acids: CASRGASGRSWDEQFF. The CDR3 DNA follows: TGTGCCAGTAGAGGGGCTAGCGGTCGTTCATGGGATGAGCAGTTCTTC.

The rearrangement uses TRBV6-5 and TRBJ1-2, with 12 bases that match TRBD1. The J segment lost 8 bases and the V segment lost 5 bases, leaving 3 bases of the junction unmatched. The length of the CDR3 is 13 residues. Germline CDR1 reads MNHEY; CDR2 reads SVGAGI. For the CDR3, the DNA is TGTGCCAGCAGTCGGGACAGGGGGCGAGGCTACACCTTC. It yields the protein CASSRDRGRGYTF.

The V gene is TRBV5-1, the J gene TRBJ1-1; no clear D. Trimming removed 4 bases from V and 1 base from J, with 14 bases in between. CDR3 length: 15 amino acids. Germline assignment: CDR1 SGHRS and CDR2 YFSETQ. Here the CDR3 DNA reads TGCGCCAGCAGCCCCTTTGTTGGAGGGAACACTGAAGCTTTCTTT. It specifies CASSPFVGGNTEAFF.

CDR3 DNA sequence: TGCGCCAGCAGCTTGGCCCAGGGCGGAAACACCATATATTTT. It yields the protein CASSLAQGGNTIYF. The V gene is TRBV5-1, the J gene TRBJ1-3, with D perhaps matching TRBD1 (5 bases). CDR3 length: 14 residues. From germline, CDR1 is SGHRS and CDR2 YFSETQ. Between the trimmed V and J ends, which lost 0 bases and 4 bases, there was a span of 8 bases.

This clone was picked up one time. The J gene is TRBJ2-5, the V gene TRBV7-3; weak D call: TRBD1 (6 bases). Germline V gene lookup returns CDR1 SGHTA and CDR2 FQGTGA. Trimming cost V 3 bases and J 2 bases, with 7 bases left between them. This CDR3 is built from 13 residues. Here the CDR3 reads CASSFRGQETQYF. The DNA for the CDR3 is TGTGCCAGCAGCTTTAGGGGGCAAGAGACCCAGTACTTC.

The V and J genes are TRBV15 and TRBJ1-5, with 10 bases lining up with TRBD1. This CDR3 is built from 20 residues. The ends lost 2 bases at V and 0 bases at J; junction bases unmatched: 13. Germline V gene lookup returns CDR1 LNHNV and CDR2 YYDKDF (reference sequence). CDR3 region: CATSRPRGTGDGYSNQPQHF. CDR3 coding DNA: TGTGCCACCAGCAGACCAAGGGGGACAGGGGATGGGTATAGCAATCAGCCCCAGCATTTT. Filled out from reference TRBV15 and TRBJ1-5, the complete variable domain reads DAMVIQNPRYQVTQFGKPVTLSCSQTLNHNVMYWYQQKSSQAPKLLFHYYDKDFNNEADTPDNFQSRRPNTSFCFLDIRSPGLGDTAMYLCATSRPRGTGDGYSNQPQHFGDGTRLSIL.

This clone has only one observation. This rearrangement joins TRBV19 to TRBJ1-2; TRBD1 is a possible D gene (6 bases). V was trimmed by 7 bases and J by 0 bases, leaving 9 bases between them. The length of the CDR3 is 13 residues. Germline CDR1 LNHDA, CDR2 SQIVND (reference sequence). CDR3 in DNA: TGTGCCAGTACCACAGGGCCTAACTATGGCTACACCTTC. This encodes CASTTGPNYGYTF.

The table lists this clone with a count of one. The genes are TRBV7-9 and TRBJ1-3, with a weak D call TRBD1 (5 bases). The V gene lost 5 bases and the J gene lost 2 bases, with 13 bases spanning the gap. CDR1 SEHNR and CDR2 FQNEAQ come from the germline V gene (reference sequence). The CDR3 sequence is 15 residues long. The CDR3 region is CASSEDTSTGNTIYF. CDR3 in DNA: TGTGCCAGCAGCGAGGACACCTCGACTGGAAACACCATATATTTT.

The chain links TRBV29-1 to TRBJ1-1, with TRBD1 identical over 9 bases. CDR3 size: 15 residues. Germline V CDR1 and CDR2: SQVTM, ANQGSEA. Trimming removed 3 bases from V and 0 bases from J; junction bases left unmatched: 5. CDR3 amino acids: CSVDDRGNLNTEAFF. The CDR3 bases are TGCAGCGTTGACGACAGGGGGAATCTGAACACTGAAGCTTTCTTT. The full variable domain, in which reference TRBV29-1 and TRBJ1-1 provide the parts outside the CDR3, is SAVISQKPSRDICQRGTSLTIQCQVDSQVTMMFWYRQQPGQSLTLIATANQGSEATYESGFVIDKFPISRPNLTFSTLTVSNMSPEDSSIYLCSVDDRGNLNTEAFFGQGTRLTVV.

The chain links TRBV6-4 to TRBJ1-2; 9 positions match TRBD1. V gave up 6 bases and J gave up 5 bases; unmatched junction bases: 4. The CDR3 totals 13 residues. CDR1 MRHNA and CDR2 SNTAGT come from the germline V gene. The CDR3 region is CASSGGQGYGYTF. The CDR3 nucleotides read TGTGCCAGCAGCGGCGGACAGGGGTATGGCTACACCTTC.

The J gene is TRBJ2-1, the V gene TRBV19; D is tentatively TRBD1 or TRBD2 (5 bases each). This CDR3 has 13 amino acids. V lost 5 bases and J lost 5, with 10 bases in between. Germline assignment: CDR1 LNHDA and CDR2 SQIVND (reference sequence). The CDR3 DNA is TGTGCCAGTAGTGGGACCGGAAACAATGAGCAGTTCTTC. Amino acids: CASSGTGNNEQFF. Complete variable domain (other parts from reference TRBV19 and TRBJ2-1): DGGITQSPKYLFRKEGQNVTLSCEQNLNHDAMYWYRQDPGQGLRLIYYSQIVNDFQKGDIAEGYSVSREKKESFPLTVTSAQKNPTAFYLCASSGTGNNEQFFGPGTRLTVL.

V is TRBV30 and J is TRBJ1-1; D not resolved. The V end lost 6 bases, the J end lost 0 bases, and 8 bases lay between the germline ends. Germline V lookup: CDR1 GTSNPN, CDR2 SVGIG (reference sequence). This CDR3 contains 12 residues. For the CDR3, the DNA is TGTGCCTGTAAATTGATGAACACTGAAGCTTTCTTT. As protein: CACKLMNTEAFF. The entire variable domain, with the rest obtained from reference TRBV30 and TRBJ1-1, is as follows: SQTIHQWPATLVQPVGSPLSLECTVEGTSNPNLYWYRQAAGRGLQLLFYSVGIGQISSEVPQNLSASRPQDRQFILSSKKLLLSDSGFYLCACKLMNTEAFFGQGTRLTVV.

The CDR3 region is CASSLAHPTGELFF. The CDR3 coding sequence is TGTGCCAGCAGCTTAGCCCACCCCACCGGGGAGCTGTTTTTT. This chain joins TRBV7-9 and TRBJ2-2; D remains unclear. This CDR3 has 14 amino acids. With 0 bases removed from V and 4 bases from J, the gap between germline ends came to 6 bases. Germline assignment: CDR1 SEHNR and CDR2 FQNEAQ (reference sequence).